Described below is a single TCR beta chain sequence and its context. No antigen is known for it. This entry is derived from a study of T cell responses to AZD1222 COVID-19 vaccine. Looked up from germline, CDR1 is SGDLS and CDR2 is YYNGEE. With 2 bases clipped from V and 4 bases from J, the junction kept 5 bases outside the gene matches. CDR3 length: 15 residues. Libraries were prepared by immunoSEQ multiplex PCR; TCRdb keeps only in-frame clonotypes and omits some of them. The table has some 120,000 clones, about 90% seen once; the top ten hold about 10%. Notes on the study in general: Clonal diversity may have been underestimated, and the donors were mostly white British, with more females than males. Seropositivity was recorded at baseline in only 6 or 7 AZD1222 recipients. Only after the peak T cell response were repertoires sampled.

This TCR was recovered from an adult in good health. V is TRBV9 and J is TRBJ1-4; 7 bases map to TRBD1. The specimen comprised peripheral blood, sampled on day 0 of AZD1222 vaccination. The CDR3 DNA follows: TGTGCCAGCAGCGTCGGACAGGTCTATAATGAAAAACTGTTTTTT. Translating it yields CASSVGQVYNEKLFF.